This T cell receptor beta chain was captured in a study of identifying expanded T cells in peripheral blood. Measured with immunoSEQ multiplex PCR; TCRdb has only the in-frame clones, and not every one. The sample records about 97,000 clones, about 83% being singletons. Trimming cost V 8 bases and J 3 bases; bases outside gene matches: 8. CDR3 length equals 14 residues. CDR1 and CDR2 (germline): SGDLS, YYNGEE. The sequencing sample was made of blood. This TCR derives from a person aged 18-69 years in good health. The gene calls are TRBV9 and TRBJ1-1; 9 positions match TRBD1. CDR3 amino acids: CASTPTGGYTEAFF. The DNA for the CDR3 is TGTGCCAGTACCCCGACAGGGGGTTACACTGAAGCTTTCTTT.